This T cell receptor (beta chain) is drawn from a study of response to subunit inactivated influenza vaccine. Turning to this clonotype: Its antigen is as yet unknown.

TCRdb recomputed calls from the RT-PCR reads with MiXCR, one row per CDR3 protein. The repertoire holds 500,000 to 600,000 distinct CDR3 sequences, with 12% to 15% as singletons. The V end lost 1 base, the J end lost 8 bases, and 10 bases lay between the germline ends. This CDR3 is built from 13 residues. Germline V gene lookup returns CDR1 LGHDT and CDR2 YNNKEL (reference sequence). General study findings and limits: That few new T cells are recruited by each seasonal influenza vaccination was the authors' suggestion.

The chain recombines TRBV3-1 with TRBJ2-3, with D possibly being TRBD2 (5 bases). This receptor was identified in a man in his fifties or sixties who received an inactivated influenza vaccine. The input for sequencing was PBMCs from blood, taken about 12 days after vaccination. The CDR3 region has the DNA TGTGCCAGCAGCCAAGGTAGCGTGGTTACGCAGTATTTT. Translation gives CASSQGSVVTQYF.